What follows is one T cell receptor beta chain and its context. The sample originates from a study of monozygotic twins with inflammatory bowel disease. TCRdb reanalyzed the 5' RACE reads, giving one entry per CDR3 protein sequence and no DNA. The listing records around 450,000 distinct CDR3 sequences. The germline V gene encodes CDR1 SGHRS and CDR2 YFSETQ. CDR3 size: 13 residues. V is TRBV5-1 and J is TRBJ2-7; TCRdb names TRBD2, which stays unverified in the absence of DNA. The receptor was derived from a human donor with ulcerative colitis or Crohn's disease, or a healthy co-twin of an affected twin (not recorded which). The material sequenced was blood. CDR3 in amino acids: CASAEGKFNEQYF.